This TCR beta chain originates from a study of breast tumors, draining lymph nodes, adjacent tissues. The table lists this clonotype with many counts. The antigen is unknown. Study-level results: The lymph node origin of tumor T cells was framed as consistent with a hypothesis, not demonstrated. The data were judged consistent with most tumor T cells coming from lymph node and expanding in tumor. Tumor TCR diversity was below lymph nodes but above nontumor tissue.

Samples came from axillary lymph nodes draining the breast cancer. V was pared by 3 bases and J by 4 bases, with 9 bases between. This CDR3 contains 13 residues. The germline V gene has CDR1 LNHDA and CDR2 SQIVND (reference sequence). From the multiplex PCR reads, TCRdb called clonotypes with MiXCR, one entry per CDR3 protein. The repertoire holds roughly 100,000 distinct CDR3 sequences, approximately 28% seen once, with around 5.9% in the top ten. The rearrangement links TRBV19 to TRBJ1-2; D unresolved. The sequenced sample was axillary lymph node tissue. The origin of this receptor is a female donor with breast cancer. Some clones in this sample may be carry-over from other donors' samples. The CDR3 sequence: CASSMEGFYGYTF. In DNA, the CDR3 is TGTGCCAGTAGTATGGAAGGGTTCTATGGCTACACCTTC.